This TCR beta chain originates from a study of human T cells and chemical hapten exposure. Trimming removed 6 bases at V and 3 bases at J, with 12 bases between. The CDR3 runs to 13 residues. CDR1 and CDR2 from the germline V gene are MNHEY and SMNVEV (reference sequence). There are a few counts of this clonotype. TCRdb used MiXCR to reprocess the RACE reads, holding one entry per CDR3 protein. The sample consists of some 250,000 distinct CDR3 sequences, 7.5% to 9% of them appearing once. The time point was: pre-sensitization, week 0. As for treatment: therapeutic diphenylcyclopropenone sensitization with weekly scalp DPC.

The source is a man aged 18 to 29 with alopecia areata. Some clones in this sample may be carry-over from other donors' samples. The sample in question was whole blood, obtained in connection with sensitization to the hapten diphenylcyclopropenone (DPC). The genes are TRBV27 and TRBJ2-7; a weak D match, TRBD2 (5 bases). The CDR3 here is CASSPGRDYEQYV. Written as DNA, the CDR3 is TGTGCCAGCAGCCCCGGACGGGACTACGAGCAGTACGTC.